This record concerns one T cell receptor (beta chain) sequence. All CD4+ cells other than CD45RA+CCR7+CD95- naive cells were sorted as memory, over 95% pure. Using immunoSEQ multiplex PCR, the repertoire was profiled, and TCRdb retains in-frame clones only, with some absent. Among about 29,000 clones listed, 70% to 90% were seen once. This record belongs to a study of human CD4 T cells and Enterobacteriaceae. Germline lookup yields CDR1 SGHTS and CDR2 YDEGEE. The CDR3 covers 15 residues. Trimming cost V 3 bases and J 7 bases, with 19 bases left between them. Source material: memory CD4+ T cells from blood. The TCR was taken from a human donor in good health. This sequence joins TRBV5-8 and TRBJ1-2; the D gene is possibly TRBD1 (5 bases). The CDR3 sequence: CASSSIGGDRLGYTF. In DNA, the CDR3 is TGTGCCAGCAGCTCCATCGGGGGGGATCGACTTGGCTACACCTTC. The complete variable domain, with remaining parts taken from reference TRBV5-8 and TRBJ1-2, reads EAGVTQSPTHLIKTRGQQATLRCSPISGHTSVYWYQQALGLGLQFLLWYDEGEERNRGNFPPRFSGRQFPNYSSELNVNALELEDSALYLCASSSIGGDRLGYTFGSGTRLTVV.